This T cell receptor beta chain was recovered during a study of blood T cell repertoires in COVID-19. Background on the study: There were acute and convalescent COVID-19 samples, and they came from the United States, Italy and Spain. The analysed material was cDNA or gDNA that came from T cells, B-cell-depleted T cells, or PBMCs.

Trimming took 3 bases from V and 1 from J, leaving 6 bases between them. This CDR3 contains 13 residues. Original analysis: Quantification of nucleated cells was approximated via reference gene primer amplification. Repertoires were generated with immunoSEQ multiplex PCR, while TCRdb's copy carries only in-frame clones and drops some. That table furnishes V, J and clone size, whereas the DNA furnished D and trimming. The sample lists some 170,000 clones; around three quarters were seen once. Sequencing was performed on peripheral blood. The chain joins TRBV12-3 or TRBV12-4 to TRBJ1-1; the D gene is possibly TRBD1 (5 bases). The sequence came from a man in his fifties or sixties with acute or convalescent COVID-19. The CDR3 sequence is CASSFGANTEAFF. For the CDR3, the DNA is TGTGCCAGCAGTTTTGGGGCGAACACTGAAGCTTTCTTT.